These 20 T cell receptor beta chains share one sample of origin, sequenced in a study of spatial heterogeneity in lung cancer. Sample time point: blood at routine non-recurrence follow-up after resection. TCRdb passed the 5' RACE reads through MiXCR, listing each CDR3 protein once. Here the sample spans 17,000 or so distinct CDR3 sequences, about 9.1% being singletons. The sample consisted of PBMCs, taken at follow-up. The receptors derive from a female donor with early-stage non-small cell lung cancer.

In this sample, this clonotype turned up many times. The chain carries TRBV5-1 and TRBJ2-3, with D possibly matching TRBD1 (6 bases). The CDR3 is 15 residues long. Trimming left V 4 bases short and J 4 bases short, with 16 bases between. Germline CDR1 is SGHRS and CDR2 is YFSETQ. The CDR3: CASSPEVQGPDTQYF. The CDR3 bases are TGCGCCAGCAGCCCGGAGGTCCAGGGGCCAGATACGCAGTATTTT.

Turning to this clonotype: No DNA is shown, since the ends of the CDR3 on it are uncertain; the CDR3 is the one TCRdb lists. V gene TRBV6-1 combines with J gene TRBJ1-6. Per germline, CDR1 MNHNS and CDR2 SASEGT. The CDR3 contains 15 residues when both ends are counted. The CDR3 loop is CASSSSSSYNSSLHF.

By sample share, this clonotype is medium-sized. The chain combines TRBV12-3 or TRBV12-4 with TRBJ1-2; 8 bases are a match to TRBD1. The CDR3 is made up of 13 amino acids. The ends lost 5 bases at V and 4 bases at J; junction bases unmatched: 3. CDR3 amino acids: CASSRDRFYGYTF. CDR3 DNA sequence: TGTGCCAGCAGTCGGGACAGGTTCTATGGCTACACCTTC.

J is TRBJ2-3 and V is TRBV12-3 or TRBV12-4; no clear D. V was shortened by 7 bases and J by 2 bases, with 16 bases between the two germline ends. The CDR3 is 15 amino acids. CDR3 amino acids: CASNPPGRNTDTQYF. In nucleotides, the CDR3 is TGTGCCAGCAACCCGCCGGGCCGGAACACAGATACGCAGTATTTT.

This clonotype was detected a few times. The CDR3 sequence is CASSPSRVGEQYF. For the CDR3, the DNA is TGTGCCAGCAGTCCGTCCAGGGTCGGGGAGCAGTACTTC. This chain connects TRBV27 to TRBJ2-7; D may be TRBD1 (5 bases). The CDR3 runs to 13 residues. The V end was cut by 5 bases, the J end by 7 bases, with 15 bases between. Germline loops: CDR1 MNHEY, CDR2 SMNVEV (reference sequence).

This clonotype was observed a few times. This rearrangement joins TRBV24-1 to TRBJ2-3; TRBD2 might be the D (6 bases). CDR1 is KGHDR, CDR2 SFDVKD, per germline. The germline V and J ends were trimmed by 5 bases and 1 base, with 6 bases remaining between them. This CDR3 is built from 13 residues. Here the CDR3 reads CATSAGGTDTQYF. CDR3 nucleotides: TGTGCCACCAGTGCGGGAGGCACAGATACGCAGTATTTT.

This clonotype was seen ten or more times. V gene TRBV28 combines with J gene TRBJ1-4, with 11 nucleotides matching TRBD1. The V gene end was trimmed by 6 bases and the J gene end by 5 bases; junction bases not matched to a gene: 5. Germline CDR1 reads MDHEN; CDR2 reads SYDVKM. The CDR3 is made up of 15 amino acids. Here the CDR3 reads CASRDRGQRNEKLFF. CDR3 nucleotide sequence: TGTGCCAGCAGGGACAGGGGGCAGAGGAATGAAAAACTGTTTTTT.

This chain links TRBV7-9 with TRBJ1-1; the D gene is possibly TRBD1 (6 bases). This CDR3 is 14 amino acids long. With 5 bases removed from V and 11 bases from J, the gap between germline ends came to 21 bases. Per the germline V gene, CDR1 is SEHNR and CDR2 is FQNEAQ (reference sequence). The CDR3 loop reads CASSDSGTPATAFF. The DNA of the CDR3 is TGTGCCAGCAGCGACTCCGGGACACCCGCCACCGCTTTCTTT.

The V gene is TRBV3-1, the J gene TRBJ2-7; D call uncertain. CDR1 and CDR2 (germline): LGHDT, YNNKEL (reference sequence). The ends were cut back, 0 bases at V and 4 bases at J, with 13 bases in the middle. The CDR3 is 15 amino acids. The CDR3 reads CASSQEGKGWYEQYF. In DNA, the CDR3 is TGTGCCAGCAGCCAAGAAGGGAAGGGATGGTACGAGCAGTACTTC.

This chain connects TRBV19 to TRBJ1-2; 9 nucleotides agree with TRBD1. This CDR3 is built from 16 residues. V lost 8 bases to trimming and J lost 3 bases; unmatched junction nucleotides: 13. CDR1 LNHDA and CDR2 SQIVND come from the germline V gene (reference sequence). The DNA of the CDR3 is TGTGCCAGTTCCTTCCGGGACAGGGCGAGGGACTATGGCTACACCTTC. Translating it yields CASSFRDRARDYGYTF.

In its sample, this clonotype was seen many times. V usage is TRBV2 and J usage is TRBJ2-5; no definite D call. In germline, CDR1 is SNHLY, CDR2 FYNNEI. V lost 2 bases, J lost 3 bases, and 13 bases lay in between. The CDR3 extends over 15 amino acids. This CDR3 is CASSEKAWPKETQYF. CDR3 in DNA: TGTGCCAGCAGTGAAAAGGCCTGGCCCAAAGAGACCCAGTACTTC.

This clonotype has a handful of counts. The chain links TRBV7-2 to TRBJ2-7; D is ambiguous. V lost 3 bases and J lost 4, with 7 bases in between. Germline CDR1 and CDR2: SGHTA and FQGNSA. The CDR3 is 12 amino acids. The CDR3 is CASSFRRYEQYF. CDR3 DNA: TGTGCCAGCAGCTTCCGTCGTTACGAGCAGTACTTC.

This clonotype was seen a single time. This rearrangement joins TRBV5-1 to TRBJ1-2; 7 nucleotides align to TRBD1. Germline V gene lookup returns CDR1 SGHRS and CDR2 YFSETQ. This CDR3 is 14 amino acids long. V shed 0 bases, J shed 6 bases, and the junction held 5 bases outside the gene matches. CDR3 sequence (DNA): TGCGCCAGCAGCTTGGGGGGGACAGCGCATGGCTACACCTTC. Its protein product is CASSLGGTAHGYTF.

CDR3 protein: CASSLSRTGELFF. CDR3 nucleotides: TGTGCCAGCAGCTTAAGTCGCACCGGGGAGCTGTTTTTT. This rearrangement joins TRBV7-8 to TRBJ2-2; D not resolved. CDR1 and CDR2 (germline): SGHVS, FQNEAQ. V dropped 2 bases and J dropped 4 bases, with 5 bases sitting between them. This CDR3 is 13 amino acids long.

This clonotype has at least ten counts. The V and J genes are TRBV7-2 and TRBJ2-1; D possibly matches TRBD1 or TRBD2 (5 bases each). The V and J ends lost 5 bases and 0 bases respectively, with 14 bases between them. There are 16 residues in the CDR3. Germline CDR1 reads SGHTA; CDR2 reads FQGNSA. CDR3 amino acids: CASSIGSGSSYNEQFF. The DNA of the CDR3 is TGTGCCAGCAGCATCGGATCAGGGAGCTCCTACAATGAGCAGTTCTTC.

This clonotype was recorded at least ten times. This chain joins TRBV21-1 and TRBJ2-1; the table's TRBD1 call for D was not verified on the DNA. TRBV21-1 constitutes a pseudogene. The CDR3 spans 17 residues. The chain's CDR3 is CASSKVVTSKPCDEQFF. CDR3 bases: TGTGCCAGCAGCAAAGTGGTCACTTCAAAACCCTGTGATGAGCAGTTCTTC.

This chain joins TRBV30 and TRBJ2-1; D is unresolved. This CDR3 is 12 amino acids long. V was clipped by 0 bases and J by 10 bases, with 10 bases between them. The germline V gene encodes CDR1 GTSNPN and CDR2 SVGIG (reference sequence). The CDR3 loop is CAWSVLRKEQFF. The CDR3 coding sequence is TGTGCCTGGAGTGTACTAAGGAAGGAGCAGTTCTTC.

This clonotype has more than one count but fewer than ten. The CDR3, as DNA: TGTGCCAGCAGCCTAAGGTGGGGTGACACTGAAGCTTTCTTT. Translating it yields CASSLRWGDTEAFF. The V and J genes are TRBV7-9 and TRBJ1-1; D is uncertain. The CDR3 spans 14 residues. V was pared by 5 bases and J by 3 bases, with 13 bases between. In germline, CDR1 is SEHNR, CDR2 FQNEAQ (reference sequence).

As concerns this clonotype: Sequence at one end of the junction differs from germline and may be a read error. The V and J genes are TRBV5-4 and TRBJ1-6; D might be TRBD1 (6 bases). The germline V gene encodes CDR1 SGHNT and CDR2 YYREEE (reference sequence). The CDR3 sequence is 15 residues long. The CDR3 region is CASSPRGGQDSSLHF. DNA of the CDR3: TGTGCCAGCAGCCCACGTGGGGGGCAGGATTCATCCCTCCACTTT.

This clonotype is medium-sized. In nucleotides, the CDR3 is TGTGCCAGCAAGGGGAGGTACGATGGCACAGATACGCAGTATTTT. Protein sequence: CASKGRYDGTDTQYF. The chain combines TRBV2 with TRBJ2-3, with D possibly matching TRBD2 (6 bases). CDR1 is SNHLY, CDR2 FYNNEI, per germline. V was cut by 7 bases and J by 1 base, with 15 bases left in between. The CDR3 has 15 amino acids.